This entry lists 25 T cell receptor beta chains sequenced from one sample in a study of PD-L1 blockade in urothelial cancer. Method: immunoSEQ multiplex PCR; TCRdb's copy keeps in-frame clones and lacks some. In the table there are roughly 55,000 clones, approximately 86% of which are singletons. Time point denoted: pretreatment peripheral blood. This specimen consisted of PBMCs, obtained around atezolizumab (anti-PD-L1) treatment. These receptors originate from a man aged 55 to 70 with urothelial cancer.

This chain uses TRBV5-1 with TRBJ1-4; unclear D gene. The CDR3 loop spans 18 amino acids. V lost 2 bases, J lost 3 bases, and 20 bases lay in between. Germline CDR1 reads SGHRS; CDR2 reads YFSETQ. This CDR3 is CASSFAGGGQLANEKLFF. CDR3 nucleotide sequence: TGCGCCAGCAGCTTTGCGGGAGGAGGTCAACTTGCTAATGAAAAACTGTTTTTT.

V and J are TRBV6-1 and TRBJ1-1; no firm D call. The germline CDR1 and CDR2 sequences are MNHNS and SASEGT. This CDR3 region has 13 residues. V was trimmed by 3 bases and J by 4 bases, leaving 9 bases between them. The CDR3 DNA sequence: TGTGCCAGCAGTGAGACTCGGGGCACTGAAGCTTTCTTT. As protein: CASSETRGTEAFF.

This sequence joins TRBV19 and TRBJ1-3; the match to TRBD1 covers 8 bases. With V trimmed by 6 bases and J by 1 base, 2 bases remained unmatched. CDR3 size: 14 residues. Germline V gene lookup returns CDR1 LNHDA and CDR2 SQIVND (reference sequence). In DNA, the CDR3 is TGTGCCAGTAGCAGACAGGGGTCTGGAAACACCATATATTTT. Protein: CASSRQGSGNTIYF.

The rearrangement links TRBV4-3 to TRBJ1-1, with D possibly matching TRBD1 (5 bases). CDR3 length: 15 residues. V was cut by 3 bases and J by 3 bases, with 14 bases left in between. The germline V gene encodes CDR1 LGHNA and CDR2 YSLEER. The CDR3 protein is CASSQIGGTYTEAFF. CDR3 bases: TGCGCCAGCAGCCAGATCGGGGGTACTTACACTGAAGCTTTCTTT.

This clone has a handful of counts. The chain is built from TRBV5-4 and TRBJ1-1, with 10 bases fitting TRBD1. The CDR3 has 15 residues. The V gene's germline CDR1 is SGHNT and CDR2 YYREEE (reference sequence). Trimming at V came to 3 bases and at J to 8 bases, leaving 10 bases not matched to a gene. CDR3 nucleotides: TGTGCCAGCAGCTCAGACAGGGGGCTTACGACGGAAGCTTTCTTT. Translated: CASSSDRGLTTEAFF.

The CDR3, as DNA: TGTGCCAGCAAGGGGACAGGGGAAAATCAGCCCCAGCATTTT. This translates into CASKGTGENQPQHF. The V and J genes are TRBV2 and TRBJ1-5, with 10 bases lining up with TRBD1. Germline V gene data show CDR1 as SNHLY and CDR2 as FYNNEI. Unmatched junction bases numbered 4, after V lost 7 bases and J lost 4 bases. This CDR3 has 14 residues.

This sequence joins TRBV7-2 and TRBJ1-6, with unresolved D. Germline-derived CDR1 and CDR2 are SGHTA and FQGNSA. The V gene lost 1 base and the J gene lost 4 bases, with 11 bases spanning the gap. The CDR3 spans 16 residues. CDR3 sequence reads: CASSLGGQKYNSPLHF. The CDR3 coding sequence is TGTGCCAGCAGCTTAGGTGGGCAGAAGTATAATTCACCCCTCCACTTT.

The chain joins TRBV9 to TRBJ2-7; a weak D match, TRBD1 (8 bases). The CDR3 runs 16 residues. CDR1 SGDLS and CDR2 YYNGEE come from the germline V gene. V was pared by 3 bases and J by 5 bases, with 21 bases between. The CDR3 here is CASSGGEGRGLHEQYF. The CDR3 region has the DNA TGTGCCAGCAGCGGAGGGGAGGGCAGGGGGCTCCACGAGCAGTACTTC.

This chain connects TRBV6-1 to TRBJ2-5, with 10 bases lining up with TRBD2. CDR1 and CDR2 from the germline V gene are MNHNS and SASEGT. The CDR3 runs to 17 residues. The V segment lost 4 bases and the J segment 0 bases; nucleotides outside the gene matches: 8. CDR3 residues: CASSGRTSGLYQETQYF. CDR3 in DNA: TGTGCCAGCAGTGGCCGGACTAGCGGCTTGTACCAAGAGACCCAGTACTTC.

This chain joins TRBV19 and TRBJ2-5; D remains ambiguous. V was clipped by 5 bases and J by 5 bases, with 6 bases between them. Germline CDR1 reads LNHDA; CDR2 reads SQIVND (reference sequence). This CDR3 region has 11 residues. For the CDR3, the DNA is TGTGCCAGTAGTGTGCGGGAGACCCAGTACTTC. It is translated as CASSVRETQYF.

This clone has a single count. The chain couples TRBV11-2 to TRBJ2-1; 9 positions agree with TRBD2. Germline V gene data show CDR1 as SGHAT and CDR2 as FQNNGV. V lost 1 base and J lost 6; bases outside the gene matches: 10. The CDR3 is 17 residues long. The CDR3 region has the DNA TGTGCCAGCAGCTTAGTGTTGCGGGAGGGCCACGGCAATGAGCAGTTCTTC. Translation: CASSLVLREGHGNEQFF.

The genes are TRBV7-9 and TRBJ2-7, with TRBD2 identical over 12 bases. The J segment lost 5 bases and the V segment lost 4 bases, leaving 6 bases of the junction unmatched. The CDR3 is made up of 15 amino acids. CDR1 and CDR2 (germline): SEHNR, FQNEAQ (reference sequence). CDR3: CASSSKTSGGDEQYF. For the CDR3, the DNA is TGTGCCAGCAGCTCAAAGACTAGCGGGGGCGACGAGCAGTACTTC.

This clone appeared many times. V gene TRBV19 combines with J gene TRBJ2-7, with 10 positions matching TRBD1. The CDR3 has 13 amino acids. CDR1 and CDR2 (germline): LNHDA, SQIVND (reference sequence). Trimming took 6 bases from V and 4 from J; bases not matched to a gene: 3. The chain's CDR3 is CASRRQGAYEQYF. The CDR3 DNA reads TGTGCCAGTAGACGACAGGGGGCTTACGAGCAGTACTTC.

The chain recombines TRBV5-1 with TRBJ2-1; 8 bases agree with TRBD2. V trimming: 0 bases; J trimming: 6 bases; junction bases outside the gene matches: 5. The CDR3 contains 15 residues. The germline CDR1 and CDR2 sequences are SGHRS and YFSETQ. The CDR3 nucleotides are TGCGCCAGCAGCTTGGAAGCGGGAGACTTCAATGAGCAGTTCTTC. It translates to CASSLEAGDFNEQFF.

The V call is TRBV2, the J call TRBJ1-5; D is ambiguous. Trimming removed 0 bases at V and 0 bases at J, with 12 bases between. Looked up from germline, CDR1 is SNHLY and CDR2 is FYNNEI. The CDR3 spans 17 residues. CDR3 bases: TGTGCCAGCAGTGAAGCGCAGAGGGCCCTTAGCAATCAGCCCCAGCATTTT. Amino acid sequence: CASSEAQRALSNQPQHF.

This clone has a single count. The chain uses TRBV6-5 and TRBJ2-3; D possibly corresponds to TRBD1 (6 bases). The CDR3 consists of 13 residues. The V end was cut by 5 bases, the J end by 5 bases, with 11 bases between. CDR1 and CDR2 from the germline V gene are MNHEY and SVGAGI. The CDR3 reads CASSPPRGDTQYF. The CDR3 coding sequence is TGTGCCAGCAGTCCCCCCAGGGGAGATACGCAGTATTTT.

This rearrangement joins TRBV21-1 to TRBJ2-1; TRBD1 is the table's D call, not checked against the DNA. TRBV21-1 is a known pseudogene. The CDR3 loop spans 16 amino acids. CDR3 amino acids: CASSKEGTGVHNEQFF. The CDR3 nucleotides are TGTGCCAGCAGCAAAGAAGGGACAGGGGTCCACAATGAGCAGTTCTTC.

This clone was counted once. The V gene is TRBV19, the J gene TRBJ1-4, with 9 bases that match TRBD1. Germline loops: CDR1 LNHDA, CDR2 SQIVND (reference sequence). There are 14 residues in the CDR3. V lost 10 bases and J lost 10; bases outside the gene matches: 13. The CDR3 reads CATQGGTGWTKLFF. CDR3 bases: TGTGCCACCCAGGGAGGGACAGGGTGGACAAAACTGTTTTTT.

This clone was picked up one time. The V call is TRBV6-5, the J call TRBJ1-1, with D maybe TRBD1 (5 bases). CDR1 is MNHEY, CDR2 SVGAGI, per germline. Trimming took off 3 bases at V and 7 bases at J, with 12 bases between the two ends. This CDR3 has 13 amino acids. In nucleotides, the CDR3 is TGTGCCAGCAGTTATCGGGGGGTAAGTGAAGCTTTCTTT. As protein: CASSYRGVSEAFF.

The rearrangement links TRBV27 to TRBJ1-4, with D perhaps TRBD1 (5 bases). V was cut by 6 bases and J by 0 bases, with 11 bases left in between. The CDR3 runs 15 residues. CDR1 is MNHEY, CDR2 SMNVEV, per germline (reference sequence). In DNA, the CDR3 is TGTGCCAGCAGCCCCCGACAGTCAACTAATGAAAAACTGTTTTTT. This gives the protein CASSPRQSTNEKLFF.

The chain links TRBV6-1 to TRBJ2-7, with D unresolved. Trimming pared 6 bases from V and 1 base from J, leaving 13 bases between. Germline V gene lookup returns CDR1 MNHNS and CDR2 SASEGT. CDR3 length: 14 residues. The CDR3 DNA is TGTGCCAGCAGGGAGACGGATCGGTCCTACGAGCAGTACTTC. Its protein product is CASRETDRSYEQYF.

This chain uses TRBV5-1 with TRBJ2-5; TRBD2 matches at 7 bases. CDR3 length: 14 residues. Looked up from germline, CDR1 is SGHRS and CDR2 is YFSETQ. J gave up 0 bases and V 2 bases, and 1 base lay outside the gene matches. CDR3 residues: CASSFTSDQETQYF. In nucleotides, the CDR3 is TGCGCCAGCAGCTTCACTAGCGACCAAGAGACCCAGTACTTC.

The table lists this clone with a count of one. This sequence joins TRBV7-2 and TRBJ1-3; TRBD1 is a possible D gene (6 bases). CDR3 size: 16 residues. V lost 4 bases, J lost 1 base, and 14 bases lay in between. Germline V gene sequence: CDR1 SGHTA, CDR2 FQGNSA. CDR3 DNA sequence: TGTGCCAGCAGCTGGGGCAGGGGAATTTCTGGAAACACCATATATTTT. Translated: CASSWGRGISGNTIYF.

The chain carries TRBV6-5 and TRBJ2-1; TRBD2 aligns across 9 bases. This CDR3 is 15 amino acids long. Germline CDR1 MNHEY, CDR2 SVGAGI. The V gene end was trimmed by 5 bases and the J gene end by 4 bases; junction bases not matched to a gene: 6. CDR3 in DNA: TGTGCCAGCAGTCCCTCAGCGGGAGGTTACAATGAGCAGTTCTTC. This translates into CASSPSAGGYNEQFF.

This sequence joins TRBV5-1 and TRBJ1-6, with D perhaps TRBD1 (6 bases). V was pared by 4 bases and J by 0 bases, with 11 bases between. In germline, CDR1 is SGHRS, CDR2 YFSETQ. The CDR3 contains 16 residues. CDR3 DNA sequence: TGCGCCAGCAGCACACAGGGAAGCTCCTATAATTCACCCCTCCACTTT. It is translated as CASSTQGSSYNSPLHF. The complete variable domain, with remaining parts taken from reference TRBV5-1 and TRBJ1-6, reads KAGVTQTPRYLIKTRGQQVTLSCSPISGHRSVSWYQQTPGQGLQFLFEYFSETQRNKGNFPGRFSGRQFSNSRSEMNVSTLELGDSALYLCASSTQGSSYNSPLHFGNGTRLTVT.